These 27 T cell receptor beta chains share one sample of origin, sequenced in a study of T-cell reconstitution after alpha-beta-depleted transplantation in children. Molecular barcoding with unique molecular identifiers was used for the TCRbeta library. TCRdb reanalysed the PCR reads using MiXCR and keeps one entry per CDR3 protein. The repertoire includes about 500,000 distinct CDR3 sequences, 32% of them detected once, and 2% to 3% sits in the top ten. The sample in question was PBMCs from the stem cell graft donor, obtained from the stem cell graft. These receptors all come from a human donor who donated a stem cell graft to a child with aplastic anemia.

This clonotype has a handful of counts. The CDR3 DNA sequence: TGCAGCGTTGGGTGGGGCTTGAACACTGAAGCTTTCTTT. Translating gives CSVGWGLNTEAFF. The genes are TRBV29-1 and TRBJ1-1; D is perhaps TRBD1 (5 bases). CDR3 size: 13 residues. The germline V gene has CDR1 SQVTM and CDR2 ANQGSEA. With 4 bases removed from V and 0 bases from J, the gap between germline ends came to 9 bases.

The chain uses TRBV3-1 and TRBJ2-7; tentative D call: TRBD2 (6 bases). V was shortened by 0 bases and J by 0 bases, with 15 bases between the two germline ends. The CDR3 length is 17 residues. Germline V lookup: CDR1 LGHDT, CDR2 YNNKEL (reference sequence). Here the CDR3 reads CASSQEFGDSRSYEQYF. The CDR3 DNA follows: TGTGCCAGCAGCCAAGAATTCGGGGACTCCCGCTCCTACGAGCAGTACTTC.

The chain couples TRBV5-1 to TRBJ1-1, with 7 bases that match TRBD1. Looked up from germline, CDR1 is SGHRS and CDR2 is YFSETQ. With 0 bases clipped from V and 3 bases from J, the junction kept 2 bases outside the gene matches. This CDR3 has 14 residues. The CDR3 DNA is TGCGCCAGCAGCTTGGGTACAGGGGACACTGAAGCTTTCTTT. Encoded protein: CASSLGTGDTEAFF.

This chain joins TRBV4-2 and TRBJ2-7; possibly TRBD1 or TRBD2 for D (7 bases each). The CDR3 has 14 residues. Trimming took 3 bases from V and 4 from J, leaving 13 bases between them. Germline lookup yields CDR1 LGHNA and CDR2 YNFKEQ. The CDR3: CASSQGGGAYEQYF. The CDR3 bases are TGTGCCAGCAGCCAGGGAGGGGGCGCGTACGAGCAGTACTTC.

A remark on this clonotype: Its ends do not fully match the called genes, so a read error is possible. The chain employs TRBV6-5 and TRBJ2-5; 7 bases are shared with TRBD2. CDR3 length: 14 amino acids. The V gene's germline CDR1 is MNHEY and CDR2 SVGAGI. The CDR3 sequence is CASGYPERGETQYF. The CDR3 coding sequence is TGTGCCAGCGGTTACCCGGAGCGGGGAGAGACCCAGTACTTC.

The V gene is TRBV12-3 or TRBV12-4, the J gene TRBJ1-1; tentative D call: TRBD1 (5 bases). This CDR3 region has 12 residues. The V gene lost 4 bases and the J gene lost 11 bases, with 14 bases spanning the gap. The CDR3 sequence: CASSSGAVWAFF. The CDR3 region has the DNA TGTGCCAGCAGTTCCGGGGCTGTGTGGGCTTTCTTT.

The rearrangement uses TRBV18 and TRBJ1-2; no reliable D call. V shed 6 bases and J shed 8 bases, with 16 bases lying between them. CDR3 length: 13 amino acids. Per germline, CDR1 KGHSH and CDR2 LQKENI. This CDR3 is CASSLKEGVGYTF. As DNA, the CDR3 is TGTGCCAGCTCGCTCAAAGAGGGTGTCGGCTACACCTTC.

In this sample, this clonotype turned up many times. The gene calls are TRBV25-1 and TRBJ1-2; no clear D. The CDR3 totals 12 residues. V dropped 3 bases and J dropped 2 bases, with 4 bases sitting between them. Per the germline V gene, CDR1 is MGHDK and CDR2 is SYGVNS. The CDR3, as DNA: TGTGCCAGCAGTGAGCTAAACTATGGCTACACCTTC. Translation: CASSELNYGYTF.

CDR3 DNA sequence: TGCGCCAGCAGCCAAGATATCGGGGGCGCCACTGAAGCTTTCTTT. Protein sequence: CASSQDIGGATEAFF. The rearrangement uses TRBV4-3 and TRBJ1-1, with TRBD1 as a possible D gene (6 bases). Trimming shortened V by 0 bases and J by 4 bases, and 12 bases separated the two germline ends. The germline V gene encodes CDR1 LGHNA and CDR2 YSLEER. The CDR3 spans 15 residues.

V and J are TRBV7-2 and TRBJ2-3; 8 bases align to TRBD2. Trimming cost V 4 bases and J 5 bases; bases outside gene matches: 8. Germline V lookup: CDR1 SGHTA, CDR2 FQGNSA. This CDR3 has 15 residues. The CDR3 protein is CASSSEAGVIDTQYF. CDR3 nucleotide sequence: TGTGCCAGCAGCTCCGAAGCGGGAGTAATAGATACGCAGTATTTT.

This sequence joins TRBV12-3 or TRBV12-4 and TRBJ2-3; possibly TRBD2 for D (5 bases). The length of the CDR3 is 14 residues. The ends were cut back, 5 bases at V and 4 bases at J, with 13 bases in the middle. This CDR3 reads CASSTSWESDTQYF. The CDR3 coding sequence is TGTGCCAGCAGTACCTCCTGGGAGTCAGATACGCAGTATTTT.

This clonotype appeared a few times. Sequence at one end of the junction differs from germline and may be a read error. The CDR3 region has the DNA TGTGCCAGCAGCATAGCGGGAGTTATAGGCAATGAGCAGTTCTTC. Residues: CASSIAGVIGNEQFF. The chain employs TRBV7-2 and TRBJ2-1; TRBD2 aligns across 9 bases. The CDR3 consists of 15 residues. CDR1 is SGHTA and CDR2 is FQGNSA in the germline V gene. The full variable domain, its missing parts supplied by reference TRBV7-2 and TRBJ2-1, is GAGVSQSPSNKVTEKGKDVELRCDPISGHTALYWYRQSLGQGLEFLIYFQGNSAPDKSGLPSDRFSAERTGGSVSTLTIQRTQQEDSAVYLCASSIAGVIGNEQFFGPGTRLTVL.

V is TRBV30 and J is TRBJ2-1; no firm D call. The CDR3 extends over 12 amino acids. Germline V gives CDR1 GTSNPN, CDR2 SVGIG (reference sequence). V was clipped by 1 base and J by 2 bases, with 3 bases between them. The CDR3 protein is CAWSGTYNEQFF. As DNA, the CDR3 is TGTGCCTGGAGTGGGACCTACAATGAGCAGTTCTTC.

This clonotype was seen more than once but under ten times. The chain links TRBV30 to TRBJ2-2; D remains ambiguous. The V gene's germline CDR1 is GTSNPN and CDR2 SVGIG (reference sequence). Trimming removed 5 bases from V and 6 bases from J, with 4 bases in between. The length of the CDR3 is 10 residues. CDR3 amino acids: CAWASGELFF. The CDR3, as DNA: TGTGCCTGGGCGTCCGGGGAGCTGTTTTTT.

The V and J genes are TRBV7-6 and TRBJ2-5, with 8 bases lining up with TRBD1. Trimming at V came to 5 bases and at J to 7 bases, leaving 12 bases not matched to a gene. Per germline, CDR1 SGHVS and CDR2 FNYEAQ. The CDR3 totals 15 residues. CDR3 nucleotide sequence: TGTGCCAGCAGCCACAGGACAGGGACGGATTGGACCCAGTACTTC. Protein sequence: CASSHRTGTDWTQYF.

The chain employs TRBV5-1 and TRBJ2-7; TRBD2 is a possible D gene (5 bases). V lost 0 bases and J lost 3, with 16 bases in between. The CDR3 is 16 amino acids. Germline loops: CDR1 SGHRS, CDR2 YFSETQ. CDR3 loop: CASSLVPDPGNYEQYF. In DNA, the CDR3 is TGCGCCAGCAGCTTGGTCCCGGACCCCGGGAACTACGAGCAGTACTTC.

This clonotype was observed a single time. The CDR3 spells CASSLDPVSEQYV. Here the CDR3 DNA reads TGTGCCAGCAGCTTAGATCCAGTCTCCGAGCAGTACGTC. The V gene is TRBV7-9, the J gene TRBJ2-7; D call uncertain. This CDR3 has 13 amino acids. Germline CDR1 reads SEHNR; CDR2 reads FQNEAQ (reference sequence). Trimming stripped 1 base from V and 6 bases from J, with 10 bases between.

The chain carries TRBV6-2 or TRBV6-3 and TRBJ2-5; 9 bases match TRBD2. This CDR3 has 15 residues. The ends lost 6 bases at V and 4 bases at J; junction bases unmatched: 9. CDR1 MNHEY and CDR2 SVGEGT come from the germline V gene. The CDR3 nucleotides read TGTGCCAGCAGCTTAGCGGGAGCGGACGGAGAGACCCAGTACTTC. It translates to CASSLAGADGETQYF.

This clonotype was observed a handful of times. The chain carries TRBV12-3 or TRBV12-4 and TRBJ1-1; D remains unclear. The CDR3 covers 12 residues. Trimming left V 6 bases short and J 4 bases short, with 9 bases between. CDR3 loop: CASRGGVTEAFF. The CDR3 bases are TGTGCCAGCAGGGGTGGGGTCACTGAAGCTTTCTTT.

The genes are TRBV27 and TRBJ2-5; D gene uncertain. From germline, CDR1 is MNHEY and CDR2 SMNVEV (reference sequence). V was trimmed by 5 bases and J by 1 base, leaving 11 bases between them. This CDR3 comprises 14 residues. The CDR3 DNA reads as TGTGCCAGCAGTAAACGGTCCTTCCAAGAGACCCAGTACTTC. Its translation is CASSKRSFQETQYF.

The CDR3 nucleotides read TGCGCCAGCAGCTTGGCGCGGACTAGCGGATTCCAAGAGACCCAGTACTTC. Its translation is CASSLARTSGFQETQYF. The genes are TRBV5-1 and TRBJ2-5, with 10 bases matching TRBD2. Germline V gives CDR1 SGHRS, CDR2 YFSETQ. The CDR3 extends over 17 amino acids. J gave up 1 base and V 0 bases, and 6 bases lay outside the gene matches.

The table lists this clonotype with a few counts. This rearrangement joins TRBV13 to TRBJ2-7; either TRBD1 or TRBD2 may supply D (5 bases each). V shed 5 bases and J shed 6 bases, with 20 bases lying between them. Germline CDR1 and CDR2: PRHDT and FYEKMQ (reference sequence). The CDR3 spans 15 residues. DNA of the CDR3: TGTGCCAGCAGCGGAGAGGGCCAGGGATCCGCCGAGCAGTACTTC. Amino acid sequence: CASSGEGQGSAEQYF.

This clonotype was detected only a few times. The chain joins TRBV12-3 or TRBV12-4 to TRBJ1-3; D might be TRBD1 (6 bases). CDR3 length: 15 residues. The V and J ends lost 6 bases and 0 bases respectively, with 12 bases between them. CDR3 sequence (DNA): TGTGCCAGCAGGCCTACAGGGACCTCTGGAAACACCATATATTTT. It encodes CASRPTGTSGNTIYF.

This clonotype was counted between two and nine times. V gene TRBV5-6 combines with J gene TRBJ2-1, with D possibly TRBD1 on 6 matching bases. CDR3 size: 16 residues. V lost 5 bases and J 1 base, leaving 16 bases between the germline ends. From germline, CDR1 is SGHDT and CDR2 YYEEEE. The CDR3 protein is CASSFLQGVSYNEQFF. DNA of the CDR3: TGTGCCAGCAGTTTCTTACAGGGTGTTTCCTACAATGAGCAGTTCTTC.

The V call is TRBV12-3 or TRBV12-4, the J call TRBJ2-5, with 10 bases fitting TRBD2. The length of the CDR3 is 15 residues. Germline trimming cut 6 bases from V and 5 bases from J; bases unmatched to any gene: 9. Here the CDR3 reads CASSPPSGSLETQYF. DNA for the CDR3: TGTGCCAGCAGCCCTCCTAGCGGGAGTCTGGAGACCCAGTACTTC.

The table lists this clonotype with a few counts. The V gene is TRBV6-5, the J gene TRBJ1-1; D gene uncertain. The CDR3 covers 17 residues. Germline V CDR1 and CDR2: MNHEY, SVGAGI. The ends were cut back, 0 bases at V and 0 bases at J, with 14 bases in the middle. The chain's CDR3 is CASSYSIFGLMNTEAFF. The CDR3 DNA sequence: TGTGCCAGCAGTTACTCAATATTCGGACTGATGAACACTGAAGCTTTCTTT.

This clonotype was seen more than once but under ten times. This chain connects TRBV5-1 to TRBJ1-6; D unclear. The CDR3 length is 14 residues. CDR1 is SGHRS and CDR2 is YFSETQ in the germline V gene. V was clipped by 4 bases and J by 9 bases, with 14 bases between them. CDR3: CASSPDVTSSPLHF. CDR3 bases: TGCGCCAGCAGCCCGGACGTTACGAGTTCACCCCTCCACTTT.